This T cell receptor (beta chain) was captured by sequencing in a study of blood T cell repertoires in COVID-19. Germline assignment: CDR1 SEHNR and CDR2 FQNEAQ (reference sequence). The CDR3 loop spans 10 amino acids. Trimming shortened V by 4 bases and J by 5 bases, and 2 bases separated the two germline ends. Profiling relied on immunoSEQ multiplex PCR, and the TCRdb table lists in-frame clones only, not all of them. Here the sample spans under 350,000 clones, roughly 85% being singletons. Sequencing was carried out using PBMCs or T cells enriched from blood (not recorded which). The chain joins TRBV7-9 to TRBJ2-5; D is unresolved. The TCR comes from a woman in her thirties or forties with acute COVID-19. CDR3 protein: CASSSETQYF. The CDR3 coding sequence is TGTGCCAGCAGCTCGGAGACCCAGTACTTC.